The clone carrying this T cell receptor beta chain was recorded only once. This specimen comes from a study of blood T cell repertoires in COVID-19. Across the study: T cells, B-cell-depleted T cells, or PBMCs supplied cDNA or gDNA.

CDR3 length: 15 amino acids. Trimming stripped 4 bases from V and 6 bases from J, with 18 bases between. Germline V CDR1 and CDR2: LNHNV, YYDKDF (reference sequence). Per the study methods: Reference gene primer amplification yielded estimated nucleated cell counts. Here immunoSEQ multiplex PCR was the method, and the copy in TCRdb shows in-frame clones only, minus some. V and J calls and clone size are given by that table; D and trimming were obtained from the DNA. Among around 210,000 clones listed, roughly 82% were seen once. The sequence was collected from a human donor in a cohort sampled during active COVID-19. The source material was peripheral blood. This chain links TRBV15 with TRBJ1-2, with a possible D match to TRBD1 (5 bases). The CDR3 protein is CATSKPGGTTNGYTF. In DNA form, the CDR3 reads TGTGCCACCAGCAAGCCTGGGGGGACCACGAATGGCTACACCTTC.